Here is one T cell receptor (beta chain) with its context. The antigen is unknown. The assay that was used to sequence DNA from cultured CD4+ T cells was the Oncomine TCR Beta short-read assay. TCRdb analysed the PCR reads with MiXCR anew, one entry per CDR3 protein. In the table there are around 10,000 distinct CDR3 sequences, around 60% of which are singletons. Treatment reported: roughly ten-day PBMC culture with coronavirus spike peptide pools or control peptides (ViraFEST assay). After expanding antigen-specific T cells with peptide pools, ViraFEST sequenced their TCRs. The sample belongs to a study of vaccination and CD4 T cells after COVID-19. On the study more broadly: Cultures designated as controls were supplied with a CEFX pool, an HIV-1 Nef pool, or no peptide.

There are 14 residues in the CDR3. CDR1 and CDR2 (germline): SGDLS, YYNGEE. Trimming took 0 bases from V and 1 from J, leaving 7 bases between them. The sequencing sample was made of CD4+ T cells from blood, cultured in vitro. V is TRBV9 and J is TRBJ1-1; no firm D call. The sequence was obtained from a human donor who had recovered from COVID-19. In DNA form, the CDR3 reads TGTGCCAGCAGCGTAGGGGAAGAGAACACTGAAGCTTTCTTT. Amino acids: CASSVGEENTEAFF. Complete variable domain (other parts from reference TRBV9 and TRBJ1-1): DSGVTQTPKHLITATGQRVTLRCSPRSGDLSVYWYQQSLDQGLQFLIQYYNGEERAKGNILERFSAQQFPDLHSELNLSSLELGDSALYFCASSVGEENTEAFFGQGTRLTVV.